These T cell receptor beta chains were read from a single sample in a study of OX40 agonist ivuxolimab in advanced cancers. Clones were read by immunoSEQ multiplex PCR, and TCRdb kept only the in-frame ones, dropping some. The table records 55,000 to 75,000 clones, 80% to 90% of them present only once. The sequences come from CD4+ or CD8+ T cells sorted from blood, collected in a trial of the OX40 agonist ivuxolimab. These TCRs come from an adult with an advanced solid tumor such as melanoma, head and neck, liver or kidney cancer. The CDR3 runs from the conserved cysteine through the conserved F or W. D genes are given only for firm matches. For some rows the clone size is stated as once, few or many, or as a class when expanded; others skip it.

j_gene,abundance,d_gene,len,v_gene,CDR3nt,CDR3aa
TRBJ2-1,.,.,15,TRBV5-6,TGTGCCAGCAGCTTCCGAGGGGGGGTATACAATGAGCAGTTCTTC,CASSFRGGVYNEQFF
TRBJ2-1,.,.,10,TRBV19,TGTGCTCCCCGGGGGAATGAGCAGTTCTTC,CAPRGNEQFF
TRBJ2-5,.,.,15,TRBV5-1,TGCGCCAGCAGCTTCAGGGGCGACAATTTGGAGACCCAGTACTTC,CASSFRGDNLETQYF
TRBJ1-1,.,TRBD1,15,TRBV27,TGTGCCAGCACCTCTCGGGACAGGGCGAACACTGAAGCTTTCTTT,CASTSRDRANTEAFF
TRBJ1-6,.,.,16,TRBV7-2,TGTGCCAGCAGCTTGTCCCCTCAGGGGTCGGGTTCACCCCTCCACTTT,CASSLSPQGSGSPLHF
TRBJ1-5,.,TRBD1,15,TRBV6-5,TGTGCCAGCAGACCGTGGGACAGTAGCAATCAGCCCCAGCATTTT,CASRPWDSSNQPQHF
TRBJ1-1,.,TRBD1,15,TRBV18,TGTGCCAGCTCGCCAAGGACAGGGGCAAACACTGAAGCTTTCTTT,CASSPRTGANTEAFF
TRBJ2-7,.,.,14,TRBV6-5,TGTGCCAGCAGTGATTTTCCTGGAGGTTACGAGCAGTACTTC,CASSDFPGGYEQYF
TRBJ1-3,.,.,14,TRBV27,TGTGCCAGCAGGACAGGATCCTCTGGAAACACCATATATTTT,CASRTGSSGNTIYF
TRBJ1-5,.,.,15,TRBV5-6,TGTGCCAGCAGCTTGGAAAGCTATAGCAATCAGCCCCAGCATTTT,CASSLESYSNQPQHF
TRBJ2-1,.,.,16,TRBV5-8,TGTGCCAGCAGCTTGGCCGGCCAGTTCCACTACAATGAGCAGTTCTTC,CASSLAGQFHYNEQFF
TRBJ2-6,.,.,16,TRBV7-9,TGTGCCAGCAGCTTAGGGGGGGGCCCTGGGGCCAACGTCCTGACTTTC,CASSLGGGPGANVLTF
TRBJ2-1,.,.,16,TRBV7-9,TGTGCCAGCAGCTCAATTTTGAAGGGATCCTACAATGAGCAGTTCTTC,CASSSILKGSYNEQFF
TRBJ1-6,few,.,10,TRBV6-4,TGTGCCAGCAGTGGTTCACCCCTCCACTTT,CASSGSPLHF
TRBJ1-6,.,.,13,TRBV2,TGTGCCAGCAGTGGGTCCCCCAATTCACCCCTCCACTTT,CASSGSPNSPLHF
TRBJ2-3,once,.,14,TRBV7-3,TGTGCCAGCAGCTTAGCGCAGCACACAGATACGCAGTATTTT,CASSLAQHTDTQYF
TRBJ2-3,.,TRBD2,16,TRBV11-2,TGTGCCAGCAGCTTAGGTGTTAGCGGGACCACAGATACGCAGTATTTT,CASSLGVSGTTDTQYF
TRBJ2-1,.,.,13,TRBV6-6,TGTGCCAGCAGTTACTCATGGGGGAATGAGCAGTTCTTC,CASSYSWGNEQFF
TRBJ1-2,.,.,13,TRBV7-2,TGTGCCAGCAGGGCACCCTCTAACTATGGCTACACCTTC,CASRAPSNYGYTF
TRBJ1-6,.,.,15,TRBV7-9,TGTGCCAGCAGCTTATTTCGGGTTTATAATTCACCCCTCCACTTT,CASSLFRVYNSPLHF
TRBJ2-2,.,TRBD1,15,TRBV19,TGTGCCAGTAGTATAATGGCAGGGGGCCCCGGGGAGCTGTTTTTT,CASSIMAGGPGELFF
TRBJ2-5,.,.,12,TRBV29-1,TGCAGCGTTGAAACTACCCAAGAGACCCAGTACTTC,CSVETTQETQYF
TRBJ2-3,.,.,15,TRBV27,TGTGCCAGCCGAAGGCAGGGTCTTATAACAGATACGCAGTATTTT,CASRRQGLITDTQYF
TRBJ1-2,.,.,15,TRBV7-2,TGTGCCAGCAGCCTAACGGGACTCTCTAACTATGGCTACACCTTC,CASSLTGLSNYGYTF
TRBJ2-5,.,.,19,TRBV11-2,TGTGCCAGCAGCTTAGATGGAGTTGGGGGGCGAGGCTTGTCGGAGACCCAGTACTTC,CASSLDGVGGRGLSETQYF
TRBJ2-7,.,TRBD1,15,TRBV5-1,TGCGCCAGCAGCTTGGGAGTAGGGGGCGGCTACGAGCAGTACTTC,CASSLGVGGGYEQYF
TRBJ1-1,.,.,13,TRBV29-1,TGCAGCGCCCCGACAGGCGGGGACACTGAAGCTTTCTTT,CSAPTGGDTEAFF
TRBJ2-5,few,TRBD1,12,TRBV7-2,TGTGCCAGCAGGGACAGGACGGCGACCCAGTACTTC,CASRDRTATQYF
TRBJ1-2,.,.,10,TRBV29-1,TGCAGCGCCGGGGAGGGTGGCTACACCTTC,CSAGEGGYTF
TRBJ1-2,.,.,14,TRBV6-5,TGTGCCAGCAGTTACACAGGGTTTGGGTATGGCTACACCTTC,CASSYTGFGYGYTF
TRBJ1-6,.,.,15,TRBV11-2,TGTGCCAGCAGCTTACGAGGGGGCTATAATTCACCCCTCCACTTT,CASSLRGGYNSPLHF
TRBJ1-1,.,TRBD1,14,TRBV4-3,TGCGCCAGCAGCCCCGGACAGGGGAACACTGAAGCTTTCTTT,CASSPGQGNTEAFF
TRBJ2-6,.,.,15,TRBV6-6,TGTGCCAGCAGTTTTACAGGATCTGGGGCCAACGTCCTGACTTTC,CASSFTGSGANVLTF
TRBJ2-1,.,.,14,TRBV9,TGTGCCAGCAGCGTCGGGGGGCCCTACAATGAGCAGTTCTTC,CASSVGGPYNEQFF
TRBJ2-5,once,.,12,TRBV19,TGTGCCAGTAGTATTAGGGAAGAGACCCAGTACTTC,CASSIREETQYF
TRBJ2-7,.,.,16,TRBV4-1,TGCGCCAGCAGCCCCGGTACCAGCGAACCCTCCTACGAGCAGTACTTC,CASSPGTSEPSYEQYF
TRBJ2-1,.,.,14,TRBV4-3,TGCGCCAGCAGCCCACGGGTCGACTACAATGAGCAGTTCTTC,CASSPRVDYNEQFF
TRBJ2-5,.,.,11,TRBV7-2,TGTGCCAGCAGCCTAGGGGTGACCCAGTACTTC,CASSLGVTQYF
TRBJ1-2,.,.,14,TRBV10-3,TGTGCCATCAGTGAGCCGGGGTATAACTATGGCTACACCTTC,CAISEPGYNYGYTF
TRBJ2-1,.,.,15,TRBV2,TGTGCCAGCAGTGAAATCTCATCCGGGGGCAATGAGCAGTTCTTC,CASSEISSGGNEQFF
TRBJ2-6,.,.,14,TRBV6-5,TGTGCCAGCCGACGGGGCTCTGGGGCCAACGTCCTGACTTTC,CASRRGSGANVLTF
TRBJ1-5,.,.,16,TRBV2,TGTGCCAGCAGTCCCCGGGTGGGGACAAACAATCAGCCCCAGCATTTT,CASSPRVGTNNQPQHF
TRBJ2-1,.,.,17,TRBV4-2,TGTGCCAGCAGCCAAGAAGTGGCGGGTAGGGCCTACAATGAGCAGTTCTTC,CASSQEVAGRAYNEQFF
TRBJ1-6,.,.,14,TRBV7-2,TGTGCCAGCAGCTTATTGGGGAATAATTCACCCCTCCACTTT,CASSLLGNNSPLHF
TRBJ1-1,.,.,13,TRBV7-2,TGTGCCAGCAGCACCGTGGGGGGGACTGAAGCTTTCTTT,CASSTVGGTEAFF
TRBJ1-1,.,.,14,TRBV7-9,TGTGCCAGCAGCTTAATCCAGGGGATCACTGAAGCTTTCTTT,CASSLIQGITEAFF
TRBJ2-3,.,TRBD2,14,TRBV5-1,TGCGCCAGCAGCGTCTCCGGGGGGGCAGATACGCAGTATTTT,CASSVSGGADTQYF
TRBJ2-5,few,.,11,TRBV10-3,TGTGCCATCAGTAACCAAGAGACCCAGTACTTC,CAISNQETQYF
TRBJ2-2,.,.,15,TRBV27,TGTGCCAGCAGTTTCGGTACAGGGATCCTTCGGGAGCTGTTTTTT,CASSFGTGILRELFF
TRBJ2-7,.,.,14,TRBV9,TGTGCCAGCAACTTCGGGGGGCGCACCAACGAGCAGTACTTC,CASNFGGRTNEQYF
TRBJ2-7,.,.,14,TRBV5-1,TGCGCCAGCAGCTTGCGGGGTTTCGCCTACGAGCAGTACTTC,CASSLRGFAYEQYF
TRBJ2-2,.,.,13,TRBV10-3,TGTGCCATCGGGGGGCCGAACACCGGGGAGCTGTTTTTT,CAIGGPNTGELFF
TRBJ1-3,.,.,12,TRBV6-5,TGTGCCAGCAAATTTACAGGACCCACCATATATTTT,CASKFTGPTIYF
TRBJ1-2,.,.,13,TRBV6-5,TGTGCCAGCAGTTATCAGGGAAACTATGGCTACACCTTC,CASSYQGNYGYTF
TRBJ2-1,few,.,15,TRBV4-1,TGCGCCAGCAGCAGGGGCGGGGCCGCCTACAATGAGCAGTTCTTC,CASSRGGAAYNEQFF